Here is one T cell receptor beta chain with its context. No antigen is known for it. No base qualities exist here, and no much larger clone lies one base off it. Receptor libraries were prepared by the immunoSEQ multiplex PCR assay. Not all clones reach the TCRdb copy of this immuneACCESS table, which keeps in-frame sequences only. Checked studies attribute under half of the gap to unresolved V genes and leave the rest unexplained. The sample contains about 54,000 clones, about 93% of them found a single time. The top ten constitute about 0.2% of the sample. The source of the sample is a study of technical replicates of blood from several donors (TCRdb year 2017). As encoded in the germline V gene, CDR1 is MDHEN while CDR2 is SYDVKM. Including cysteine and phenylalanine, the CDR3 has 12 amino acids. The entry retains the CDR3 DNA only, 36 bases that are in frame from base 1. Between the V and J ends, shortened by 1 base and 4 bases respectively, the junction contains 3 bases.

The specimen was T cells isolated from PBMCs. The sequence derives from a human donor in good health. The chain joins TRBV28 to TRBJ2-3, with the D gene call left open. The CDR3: CASSLSADTQYF. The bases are TGTGCCAGCAGTTTATCCGCAGATACGCAGTATTTT.